Listed below are T cell receptor beta chains from one sample, sequenced in a study of blood T cell repertoires in COVID-19. The table came from immunoSEQ multiplex PCR; TCRdb's copy has only in-frame clones and leaves some out. Here the sample spans 310,000 or so clones, roughly 87% being singletons. The sequenced material came from PBMCs or T cells enriched from blood (not recorded which). The receptors here all came from a woman between 18 and 29 years old who had recovered from COVID-19. The conserved cysteine and the conserved F or W are not part of the CDR3 here. Each record gives: V gene, CDR3 protein.

TRBV2,ASSVGQVNQPQH
TRBV5-5,ASSLELAGGVWNEQF
TRBV11-2,ASSPREVRETQY
TRBV3-1/TRBV3-2,ASSQGGRVNSPLH
TRBV20-1,SASSGPSGNTIY
TRBV28,ASSRPGNPAKNIQY
TRBV5-1,ASSLGQLEETQY
TRBV23-1,ASSQSSTDYNEQF
TRBV30,AWRAPGDTQY
TRBV27,ASSLQRERAGELF
TRBV2,ASNRGGEELGSDTQY
TRBV5-1,ASSLEGGHTGELF
TRBV5-1,ASRSGSFSTDTQY
TRBV4-1,ASSQDPLAGITDTQY
TRBV14,ASSQASQGHYGYT
TRBV9,ASNRQGVNTEAF
TRBV18,ASSPPSAGGVETQY
TRBV28,ASSLSYTEAF
TRBV7-2,ATGEGAAYEQY
TRBV5-4,ASSLVSGSYGYT
TRBV7-2,ASSSRDREGNTIY
TRBV6-5,AEAGGPDTDTQY
TRBV25-1,ASSAGLKYEQY
TRBV4-1,ASSQVEQRDQPQH
TRBV12-3/TRBV12-4,ASGLELLEQY
TRBV28,ASSAPGQVSTDTQY
TRBV11-2,ASSPDRTTSPLH
TRBV7-2,ASSPRDFRLNTQY
TRBV28,ASSYLGGGANYGYT
TRBV7-2,ASSPFNYGYT
TRBV6-5,ASMSRRDNTEAF
TRBV7-9,ASAGRRTEAF
TRBV4-1,ASSQDRGQAF
TRBV6-5,ASSYSVRVSQETQY
TRBV11-3,ASSLGADRAGTEAF
TRBV7-2,ASSFYQGASNYGYT
TRBV3-1/TRBV3-2,ASSHRTSGGGPYNEQF
TRBV28,ASSPTGMGNTEAF
TRBV28,ASSQGRGYSNQPQH